The source of this T cell receptor (beta chain) is a study of a mutant IDH1 vaccine in newly diagnosed glioma. The CDR3 has 16 amino acids. V was clipped by 2 bases and J by 4 bases; unmatched bases: 7. CDR1 SGHRS and CDR2 YFSETQ come from the germline V gene. Time point indicated: baseline, week 1 (first vaccination visit). The treatment was: pre-vaccination baseline after standard-of-care therapy. This table comes from immunoSEQ multiplex PCR, and its TCRdb copy is limited to in-frame clones, with some not included. The profile shows some 56,000 clones, 91% of them singletons. V and J are TRBV5-1 and TRBJ2-5; 11 bases fit TRBD1. The TCR comes from a man between 50 and 59 years old with glioma. This sample comprised PBMCs, obtained from a glioma patient treated with radiotherapy, temozolomide or both. CDR3 loop: CASSFGQGALVETQYF. The CDR3 DNA is TGCGCCAGCAGCTTCGGACAGGGGGCGTTGGTAGAGACCCAGTACTTC. Full variable domain (remainder filled in from reference TRBV5-1 and TRBJ2-5): KAGVTQTPRYLIKTRGQQVTLSCSPISGHRSVSWYQQTPGQGLQFLFEYFSETQRNKGNFPGRFSGRQFSNSRSEMNVSTLELGDSALYLCASSFGQGALVETQYFGPGTRLLVL.